The 30 T cell receptor beta chains in this list originate from one sample, sequenced in a study of tumor-infiltrating lymphocytes in primary liver carcinoma. They got blood RNA out of unsorted whole blood and also pulled out germline DNA. Reverse transcription of approximately 500 ng total RNA with a constant-region primer produced TCR beta cDNA. What produced the TCR beta libraries was three nested multiplex PCR rounds using slightly modified ARM-PCR. Investigators reported that the first two PCR rounds, at 10 cycles each, used TRBV1-TRBV30 forward primers with a C-beta reverse primer. TCRdb analysed the multiplex PCR reads with MiXCR anew, one entry per CDR3 protein. The sample lists some 200,000 distinct CDR3 sequences, less than 75% occurring once. Sequences were obtained from peripheral blood. All receptors derive from an older woman with primary liver carcinoma and hepatitis B virus infection.

A word on this clonotype: The limits of the CDR3 on the DNA are not certain, so only TCRdb's listed CDR3 is given. The V gene is TRBV12-3 or TRBV12-4, the J gene TRBJ2-2; the table gives TRBD2 as D, unverified against the DNA. The CDR3 is made up of 15 amino acids, end residues included. CDR3 amino acids: CASSRLAGPPGSCFF.

This clonotype was seen many times. The chain is built from TRBV29-1 and TRBJ1-2, with D perhaps matching TRBD1 (5 bases). Germline V gene sequence: CDR1 SQVTM, CDR2 ANQGSEA. The CDR3 has 12 amino acids. The V and J ends lost 3 bases and 6 bases respectively, with 11 bases between them. CDR3 in DNA: TGCAGCGTTGACAAAGGGGAGGATGGCTACACCTTC. It encodes CSVDKGEDGYTF.

Worth noting for this clonotype: At one end the junction does not follow the germline gene, possibly because of a read error. This sequence joins TRBV11-2 and TRBJ2-1; unclear D gene. Germline loops: CDR1 SGHAT, CDR2 FQNNGV. The CDR3 is 12 residues long. This CDR3 reads CASSPSHNEQFF. CDR3 nucleotide sequence: TGTGCCAGCAGCCCCTCCCACAATGAGCAGTTCTTC. The full variable domain, rest sourced from reference TRBV11-2 and TRBJ2-1, is EAGVAQSPRYKIIEKRQSVAFWCNPISGHATLYWYQQILGQGPKLLIQFQNNGVVDDSQLPKDRFSAERLKGVDSTLKIQPAKLEDSAVYLCASSPSHNEQFFGPGTRLTVL.

A word on this clonotype: No conserved phenylalanine or tryptophan is present at the end of the CDR3, so a read error is the likely explanation. The rearrangement joins TRBV11-1 to TRBJ2-3, with 8 nucleotides matching TRBD2. The germline CDR1 and CDR2 sequences are SGHAT and FQDESV (reference sequence). The CDR3 length is 15 residues. V dropped 7 bases and J dropped 6; count of bases not matched to a gene: 12. This CDR3 reads CASTFLGLVSDTQYL. The CDR3 nucleotides are TGTGCCAGCACCTTTCTGGGACTAGTCTCCGATACGCAGTATTTG.

The sample holds one count of this clonotype. Compared with germline, one end of the junction differs, possibly owing to a read error. CDR3 nucleotides: TGTAGCGTTGAAGCTAGGGACCGGGGTAAAGATACGGAGTATTTT. Protein: CSVEARDRGKDTEYF. This chain connects TRBV29-1 to TRBJ2-3; D may be TRBD1 or TRBD2 (5 bases each). CDR3 size: 15 residues. Germline V CDR1 and CDR2: SQVTM, ANQGSEA.

This chain links TRBV19 with TRBJ1-5; D might be TRBD1 (5 bases). The germline V gene has CDR1 LNHDA and CDR2 SQIVND (reference sequence). The CDR3 runs 16 residues. Trimming stripped 0 bases from V and 4 bases from J, with 13 bases between. CDR3 sequence (DNA): TGTGCCAGTAGTATAGAGGGGGGAAGGAGAAATCAGCCCCAGCATTTT. Translating gives CASSIEGGRRNQPQHF.

Worth noting for this clonotype: This could be a read error, since a much larger clone is one nucleotide away. This chain joins TRBV29-1 and TRBJ2-3, with TRBD2 identical over 11 bases. This CDR3 has 17 amino acids. Per the germline V gene, CDR1 is SQVTM and CDR2 is ANQGSEA. The CDR3 sequence: CSAPDGTSGQGTDRQYF. The CDR3 DNA is TGCAGCGCCCCTGATGGGACTAGCGGTCAGGGCACAGATAGGCAGTATTTT.

V gene TRBV30 combines with J gene TRBJ1-2; weak D call: TRBD1 (6 bases). Per the germline V gene, CDR1 is GTSNPN and CDR2 is SVGIG (reference sequence). CDR3 length: 12 amino acids. CDR3 DNA sequence: TGTGCTGGGGTGGACAGCTTCTATGGCTACACCTTC. It translates to CAGVDSFYGYTF.

This sequence joins TRBV7-8 and TRBJ2-7; D uncertain. Germline lookup yields CDR1 SGHVS and CDR2 FQNEAQ. Trimming pared 5 bases from V and 5 bases from J, leaving 10 bases between. The CDR3 totals 12 residues. The CDR3 region has the DNA TGTGCCAGCAGCCCCTCCGCGAACGAGCAGTACTTC. Protein sequence: CASSPSANEQYF.

As for this clonotype: This may be a read error, as it is one base from a much larger clone. The V gene is TRBV6-4, the J gene TRBJ1-5; 9 bases line up with TRBD1. This CDR3 comprises 18 residues. From germline, CDR1 is MRHNA and CDR2 SNTAGT. The CDR3 DNA follows: TGTGCCAGCCACTCCCGGGACAGGGCCCCCAGTAGCAATCAGTCCCAGCATTTT. It translates to CASHSRDRAPSSNQSQHF.

J is TRBJ2-1 and V is TRBV28, with 8 bases that match TRBD2. The germline gives CDR1 MDHEN, CDR2 SYDVKM. V lost 3 bases to trimming and J lost 7 bases; unmatched junction nucleotides: 11. The CDR3 runs 16 residues. DNA for the CDR3: TGTGCCAGCAGTTTGTCGTCTAGCGGGCCTTGGAATGAGCAGTTCTTC. It yields the protein CASSLSSSGPWNEQFF.

V and J are TRBV11-2 and TRBJ2-3; possibly TRBD2 for D (6 bases). Germline CDR1 is SGHAT and CDR2 is FQNNGV. The CDR3 runs 15 residues. The CDR3 DNA reads TGTACCGGCAGCTACCGGGAGACGGGGACAGATACGCAGTATTTT. Translation: CTGSYRETGTDTQYF.

V is TRBV28 and J is TRBJ2-5, with 8 bases identical to TRBD2. CDR3 size: 13 residues. The germline V gene has CDR1 MDHEN and CDR2 SYDVKM. The J segment lost 6 bases and the V segment lost 6 bases, leaving 6 bases of the junction unmatched. The CDR3 DNA sequence: TGTGCCAGCAGGAAACGACTAGCGCAGACCCAGTACTTC. Encoded protein: CASRKRLAQTQYF.

There are a few counts of this clonotype. The chain couples TRBV13 to TRBJ2-6; 7 nucleotides line up with TRBD1. The CDR3 runs to 15 residues. V gave up 4 bases and J gave up 1 base; unmatched junction bases: 1. Per the germline V gene, CDR1 is PRHDT and CDR2 is FYEKMQ (reference sequence). CDR3 sequence reads: CASSSTGSGANVLTF. CDR3 sequence (DNA): TGTGCCAGCAGCTCGACAGGGTCTGGGGCCAACGTCCTGACTTTC.

This chain links TRBV20-1 with TRBJ2-7; TRBD2 matches 16 bases. The CDR3 spans 15 residues. CDR1 and CDR2 (germline): DFQATT, SNEGSKA (reference sequence). The V gene end was trimmed by 6 bases and the J gene end by 7 bases; junction bases not matched to a gene: 9. The CDR3 DNA reads TGCAGTGCGACGGAGGGACTAGCGGGAGGGCTTGAGCAGTACTTC. The encoded protein is CSATEGLAGGLEQYF.

The chain is built from TRBV29-1 and TRBJ2-3; TRBD1 might be the D (5 bases). Germline assignment: CDR1 SQVTM and CDR2 ANQGSEA. This CDR3 region has 12 residues. V shed 3 bases and J shed 11 bases, with 15 bases lying between them. The DNA of the CDR3 is TGCAGCGTTGACACAGACACAGGTATGCAGTATTTT. Amino acid sequence: CSVDTDTGMQYF.

This clonotype was seen ten or more times. The chain carries TRBV12-5 and TRBJ1-2; weak D call: TRBD1 (5 bases). This CDR3 is built from 13 residues. Germline V gene data show CDR1 as LGHNT and CDR2 as FRNRAP. V dropped 6 bases and J dropped 3 bases, with 11 bases sitting between them. The CDR3 nucleotides are TGTGCTAGTGGAGATGACAGTGACTATGGCTACACCTTC. This codes for CASGDDSDYGYTF.

In the case of this clonotype: The junction departs from germline at one end; a sequencing error may be responsible. The chain combines TRBV5-1 with TRBJ2-1, with D possibly TRBD2 on 6 matching bases. The germline gives CDR1 SGHRS, CDR2 YFSETQ. The CDR3 loop spans 15 amino acids. The CDR3 region has the DNA TGCGCCAGCAGCCAAACCGACAAGGAGGGGAATGAACAGTTCTTC. This sequence encodes CASSQTDKEGNEQFF.

With respect to this clonotype: An end of the junction differs from the germline gene, which may be a read error. This rearrangement joins TRBV11-1 to TRBJ2-3, with 9 bases aligning to TRBD2. The CDR3 loop spans 14 amino acids. The germline V gene has CDR1 SGHAT and CDR2 FQDESV (reference sequence). The DNA of the CDR3 is TGTGCCAGCAGCCTAGCGGGGCGCACAGATACGCGGTATTTT. It translates to CASSLAGRTDTRYF.

The gene calls are TRBV11-1 and TRBJ2-7; possible D gene TRBD2, 6 bases. This CDR3 has 14 residues. CDR1 is SGHAT and CDR2 is FQDESV in the germline V gene (reference sequence). V lost 7 bases to trimming and J lost 5 bases, with 18 bases between them. CDR3 nucleotide sequence: TGTGCCAGCAAGTTACACCGCGGGGCCCACGAGCAGTACTTC. Encoded protein: CASKLHRGAHEQYF.

As regards this clonotype: This likely comes from a read error, as the CDR3 has no conserved phenylalanine or tryptophan at its end. The chain couples TRBV12-3 or TRBV12-4 to TRBJ2-6; tentatively, D is TRBD2 (6 bases). V was clipped by 3 bases and J by 2 bases, with 17 bases between them. CDR3 length equals 18 residues. Written as DNA, the CDR3 is TGTGCCAGCAGTTTCCGTTCCGGGGGACTGGCTGGGGCCAACGTCCTGACTTTG. It specifies CASSFRSGGLAGANVLTL.

Points on this clonotype: Its ends do not fully match the called genes, so a read error is possible. V gene TRBV29-1 combines with J gene TRBJ1-3, with no clear D. The CDR3 covers 13 residues. Germline CDR1 is SQVTM and CDR2 is ANQGSEA. The DNA of the CDR3 is TGCAGAGTTGATGTGGGAGGTGGAAACATCATATATTTT. This codes for CRVDVGGGNIIYF.

This clonotype was recorded many times. This chain joins TRBV12-3 or TRBV12-4 and TRBJ2-1; 8 nucleotides match TRBD2. Losses at the gene ends were 3 bases for V and 1 base for J; bases not matched to a gene: 8. This CDR3 is built from 17 residues. The CDR3 here is CASSFLEREWSYNEQFF. Written as DNA, the CDR3 is TGTGCCAGCAGTTTCCTTGAGCGGGAGTGGTCCTACAATGAGCAGTTCTTC.

Turning to this clonotype: A junction boundary mismatches the germline segment, possibly from a read error. V gene TRBV5-6 combines with J gene TRBJ1-4, with 8 bases that match TRBD1. This CDR3 is built from 14 residues. In germline, CDR1 is SGHDT, CDR2 YYEEEE. CDR3 in DNA: TGTGCCGGCAGTTTGGACAGGGTTCGAAAACAACTGTTTTTT. Translating gives CAGSLDRVRKQLFF.

The chain employs TRBV29-1 and TRBJ2-1, with D possibly being TRBD1 (6 bases). This CDR3 spans 13 amino acids. Trimming cost V 3 bases and J 5 bases, with 11 bases left between them. CDR1 is SQVTM and CDR2 is ANQGSEA in the germline V gene. CDR3 protein: CSVDGGINNEQFF. Written as DNA, the CDR3 is TGCAGCGTTGATGGGGGCATTAACAATGAGCAGTTCTTC.

Details on this clonotype: A much larger clone differs by one base, so this may be a read error. The rearrangement uses TRBV5-1 and TRBJ2-5; 10 bases match TRBD2. The CDR3 is 15 amino acids. Germline V CDR1 and CDR2: SGHRS, YFSETQ. For the CDR3, the DNA is TGCGTCAGCAGCGGGGGGGACAGAGCCCAAGAGACCCAGTACTTC. As protein: CVSSGGDRAQETQYF. Combining the CDR3 with reference TRBV5-1 and TRBJ2-5 gives the whole variable domain KAGVTQTPRYLIKTRGQQVTLSCSPISGHRSVSWYQQTPGQGLQFLFEYFSETQRNKGNFPGRFSGRQFSNSRSEMNVSTLELGDSALYLCVSSGGDRAQETQYFGPGTRLLVL.

Remarks on this clonotype: A much larger clonotype is one base distant, so this may be a read error. The chain couples TRBV7-9 to TRBJ2-3; 11 positions agree with TRBD2. The V gene's germline CDR1 is SEHNR and CDR2 FQNEAQ (reference sequence). The length of the CDR3 is 12 residues. CDR3 in DNA: TGTGCCAACAGCGCGGGGACTAGCGGGCAGTATTTT. The encoded protein is CANSAGTSGQYF.

The J gene is TRBJ2-5, the V gene TRBV28; D might be TRBD2 (7 bases). The ends were cut back, 6 bases at V and 6 bases at J, with 17 bases in the middle. From germline, CDR1 is MDHEN and CDR2 SYDVKM. This CDR3 has 14 residues. CDR3 sequence reads: CASSRPGGVKTQYF. Here the CDR3 DNA reads TGTGCCAGCAGCCGACCGGGGGGCGTGAAGACCCAGTACTTC.

The table lists this clonotype with a few counts. The chain employs TRBV28 and TRBJ2-5; 9 bases align to TRBD1. Per the germline V gene, CDR1 is MDHEN and CDR2 is SYDVKM. The V gene end was trimmed by 5 bases and the J gene end by 5 bases; junction bases not matched to a gene: 9. This CDR3 has 15 residues. The CDR3 sequence is CASSVPGQGAETQYF. In DNA, the CDR3 is TGTGCCAGCAGTGTACCGGGACAGGGAGCGGAGACCCAGTACTTC.

The table lists this clonotype with many counts. This rearrangement joins TRBV10-1 to TRBJ1-2; D is perhaps TRBD1 (6 bases). V lost 6 bases to trimming and J lost 8 bases, with 13 bases between them. CDR1 and CDR2 (germline): WNHNN, SYGVQD (reference sequence). The CDR3 length is 12 residues. In nucleotides, the CDR3 is TGCGCCAGCAGGCCACAGGGTAGGGGCTACACCTTC. This translates into CASRPQGRGYTF.